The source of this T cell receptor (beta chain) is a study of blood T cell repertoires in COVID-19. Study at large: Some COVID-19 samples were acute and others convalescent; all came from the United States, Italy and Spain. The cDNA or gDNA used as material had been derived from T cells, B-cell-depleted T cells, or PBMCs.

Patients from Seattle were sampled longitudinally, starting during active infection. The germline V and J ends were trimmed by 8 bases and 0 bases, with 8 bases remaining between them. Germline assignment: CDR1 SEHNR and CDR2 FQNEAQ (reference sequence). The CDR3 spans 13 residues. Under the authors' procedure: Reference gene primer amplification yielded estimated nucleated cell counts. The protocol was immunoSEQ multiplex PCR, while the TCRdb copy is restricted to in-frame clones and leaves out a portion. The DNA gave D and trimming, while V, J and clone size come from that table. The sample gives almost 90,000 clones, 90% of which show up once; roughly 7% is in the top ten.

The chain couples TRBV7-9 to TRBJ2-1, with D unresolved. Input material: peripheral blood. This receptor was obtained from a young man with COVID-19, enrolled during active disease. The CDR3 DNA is TGTGCCAGCCCGGGTAGCTCCTACAATGAGCAGTTCTTC. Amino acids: CASPGSSYNEQFF.